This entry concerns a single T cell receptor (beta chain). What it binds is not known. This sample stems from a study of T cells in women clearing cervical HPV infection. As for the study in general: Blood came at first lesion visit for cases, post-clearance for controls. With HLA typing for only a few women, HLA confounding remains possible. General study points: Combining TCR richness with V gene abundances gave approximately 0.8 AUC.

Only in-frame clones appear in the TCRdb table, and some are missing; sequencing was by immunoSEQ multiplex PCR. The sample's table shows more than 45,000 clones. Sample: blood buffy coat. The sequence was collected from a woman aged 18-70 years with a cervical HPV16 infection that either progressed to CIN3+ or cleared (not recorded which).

The CDR3 bases that were read are TGCAGCACCGACAGGGGCACCGGGGAG. Encoded protein: CSTDRGTGE. The CDR3 reads in full as CSTDRGTGELFF. V usage is TRBV29-1 and J usage is TRBJ2-2, with TRBD1 matching over 8 bases. From the germline J gene comes the end of the CDR3, since the read stops 3 residues before it. With V trimmed by 8 bases and J by 4 bases, 3 bases remained unmatched. CDR3 length: 12 amino acids. Per germline, CDR1 SQVTM and CDR2 ANQGSEA.